The 2 T cell receptor beta chains reported below all come from one sample, sequenced in a study of patients and donors after allogeneic stem cell transplantation. One entry per CDR3 protein results from TCRdb running MiXCR on the RT-PCR reads. The data hold about a million distinct CDR3 sequences, with roughly 18% observed a single time. Sample: blood, either unsorted or a sorted T cell fraction (not recorded which). The receptors come from a human donor who was either an allogeneic HSCT recipient or a stem cell or donor lymphocyte infusion donor (not recorded which). It is not recorded whose cells these are; they may come from a transplant donor.

The genes are TRBV2 and TRBJ1-1; D gene unclear. V was shortened by 8 bases and J by 1 base, with 17 bases between the two germline ends. Looked up from germline, CDR1 is SNHLY and CDR2 is FYNNEI. This CDR3 is 15 amino acids long. CDR3 sequence: CASRVGGGGNTEAFF. Written as DNA, the CDR3 is TGTGCCAGCCGGGTGGGAGGCGGCGGGAACACTGAAGCTTTCTTT.

This chain uses TRBV20-1 with TRBJ2-3, with D possibly TRBD2 on 6 matching bases. The ends were cut back, 5 bases at V and 10 bases at J, with 10 bases in the middle. Germline V gene sequence: CDR1 DFQATT, CDR2 SNEGSKA (reference sequence). The CDR3 spans 10 residues. The CDR3 region is CSAWGTSQYF. As DNA, the CDR3 is TGCAGTGCTTGGGGGACTTCGCAGTATTTT.